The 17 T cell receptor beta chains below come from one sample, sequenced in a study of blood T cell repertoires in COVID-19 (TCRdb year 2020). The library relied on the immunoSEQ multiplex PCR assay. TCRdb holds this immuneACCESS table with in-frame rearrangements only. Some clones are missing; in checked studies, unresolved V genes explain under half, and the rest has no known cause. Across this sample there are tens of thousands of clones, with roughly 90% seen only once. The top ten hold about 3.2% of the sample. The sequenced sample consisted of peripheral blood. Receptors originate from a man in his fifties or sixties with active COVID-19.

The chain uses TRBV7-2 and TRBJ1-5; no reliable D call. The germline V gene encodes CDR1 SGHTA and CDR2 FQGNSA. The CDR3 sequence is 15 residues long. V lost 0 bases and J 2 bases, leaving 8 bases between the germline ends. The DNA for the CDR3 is TGTGCCAGCAGCTTAGCGGAGGGAGGCAATCAGCCCCAGCATTTT. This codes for CASSLAEGGNQPQHF.

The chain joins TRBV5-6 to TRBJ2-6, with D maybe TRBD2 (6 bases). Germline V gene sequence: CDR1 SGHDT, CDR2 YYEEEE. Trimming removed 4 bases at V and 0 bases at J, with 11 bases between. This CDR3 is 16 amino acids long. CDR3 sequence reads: CASSAGPNSGANVLTF. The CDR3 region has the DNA TGTGCCAGCAGCGCGGGACCGAACTCTGGGGCCAACGTCCTGACTTTC.

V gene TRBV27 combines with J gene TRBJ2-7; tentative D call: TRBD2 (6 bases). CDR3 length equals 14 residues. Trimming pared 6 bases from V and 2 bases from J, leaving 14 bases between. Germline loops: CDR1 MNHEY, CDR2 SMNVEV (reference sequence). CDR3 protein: CASSDPGGPYEQYF. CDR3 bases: TGTGCCAGCAGCGACCCAGGAGGGCCCTACGAGCAGTACTTC.

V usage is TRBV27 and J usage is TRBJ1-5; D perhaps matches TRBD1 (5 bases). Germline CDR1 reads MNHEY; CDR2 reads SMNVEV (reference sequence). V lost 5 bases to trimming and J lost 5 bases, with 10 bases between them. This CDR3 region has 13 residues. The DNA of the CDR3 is TGTGCCAGCAGTGACAGATGGGATCAGCCCCAGCATTTT. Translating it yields CASSDRWDQPQHF.

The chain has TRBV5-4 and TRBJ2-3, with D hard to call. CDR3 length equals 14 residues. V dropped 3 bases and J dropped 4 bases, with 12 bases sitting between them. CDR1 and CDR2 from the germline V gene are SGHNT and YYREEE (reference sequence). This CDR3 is CASSSAVEADTQYF. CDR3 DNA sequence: TGTGCCAGCAGCTCCGCGGTAGAAGCAGATACGCAGTATTTT.

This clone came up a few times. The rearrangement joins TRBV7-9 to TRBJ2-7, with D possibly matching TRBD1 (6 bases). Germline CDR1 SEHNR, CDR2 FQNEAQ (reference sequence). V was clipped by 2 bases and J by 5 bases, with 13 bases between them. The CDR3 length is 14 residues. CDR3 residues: CASSLSTGRDEQYF. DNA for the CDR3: TGTGCCAGCAGCTTAAGTACAGGGAGAGACGAGCAGTACTTC.

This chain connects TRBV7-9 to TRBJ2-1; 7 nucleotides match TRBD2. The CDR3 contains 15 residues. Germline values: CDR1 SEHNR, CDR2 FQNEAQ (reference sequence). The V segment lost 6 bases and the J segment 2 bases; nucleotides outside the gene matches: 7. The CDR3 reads CASRSSGVAYNEQFF. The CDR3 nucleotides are TGTGCCAGCAGATCGAGCGGGGTAGCCTACAATGAGCAGTTCTTC.

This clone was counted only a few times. The CDR3 region has the DNA TGTGCCAGCAGCCACCGGGGAGCGGAGAATGAGCAGTTCTTC. Its translation: CASSHRGAENEQFF. The genes are TRBV7-8 and TRBJ2-1, with a possible D match to TRBD2 (5 bases). The V and J ends lost 5 bases and 7 bases respectively, with 15 bases between them. The CDR3 spans 14 residues. Germline V CDR1 and CDR2: SGHVS, FQNEAQ.

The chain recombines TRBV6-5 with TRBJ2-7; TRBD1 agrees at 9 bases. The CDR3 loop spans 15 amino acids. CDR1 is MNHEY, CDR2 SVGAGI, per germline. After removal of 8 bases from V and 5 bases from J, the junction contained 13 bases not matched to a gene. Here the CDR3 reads CASHRVRTGVDEQYF. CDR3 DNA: TGTGCCAGCCACCGAGTAAGGACAGGGGTAGACGAGCAGTACTTC.

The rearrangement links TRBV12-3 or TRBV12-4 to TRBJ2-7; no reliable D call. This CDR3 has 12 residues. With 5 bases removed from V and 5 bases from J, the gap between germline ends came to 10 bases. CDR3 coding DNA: TGTGCCAGCAGTGGAGACCGTAACGAGCAGTACTTC. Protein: CASSGDRNEQYF.

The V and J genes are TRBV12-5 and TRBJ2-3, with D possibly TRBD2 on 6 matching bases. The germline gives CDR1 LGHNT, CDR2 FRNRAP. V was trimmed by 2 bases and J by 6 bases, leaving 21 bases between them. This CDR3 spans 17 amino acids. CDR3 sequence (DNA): TGTGCTAGTGGTTTGCCGACTCAGCGGGTGGGGAGGGATACGCAGTATTTT. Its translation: CASGLPTQRVGRDTQYF.

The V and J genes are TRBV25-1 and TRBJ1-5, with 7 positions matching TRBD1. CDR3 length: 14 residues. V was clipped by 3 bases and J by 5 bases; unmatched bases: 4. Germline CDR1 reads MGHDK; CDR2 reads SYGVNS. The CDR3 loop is CASSETGFDQPQHF. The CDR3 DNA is TGTGCCAGCAGTGAGACAGGGTTTGATCAGCCCCAGCATTTT.

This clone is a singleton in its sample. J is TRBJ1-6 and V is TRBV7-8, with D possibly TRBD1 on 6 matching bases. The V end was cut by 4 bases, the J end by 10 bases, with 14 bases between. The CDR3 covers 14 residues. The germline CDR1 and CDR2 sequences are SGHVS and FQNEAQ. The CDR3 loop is CASSSGVLGSPLHF. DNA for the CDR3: TGTGCCAGCAGCTCAGGGGTATTAGGGTCACCCCTCCACTTT.

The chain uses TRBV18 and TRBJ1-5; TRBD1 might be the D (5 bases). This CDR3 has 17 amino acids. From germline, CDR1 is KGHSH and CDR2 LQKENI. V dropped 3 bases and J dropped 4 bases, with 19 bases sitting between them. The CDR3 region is CASSPSLPGLPNQPQHF. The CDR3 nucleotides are TGTGCCAGCTCACCGAGTCTCCCGGGACTTCCGAATCAGCCCCAGCATTTT.

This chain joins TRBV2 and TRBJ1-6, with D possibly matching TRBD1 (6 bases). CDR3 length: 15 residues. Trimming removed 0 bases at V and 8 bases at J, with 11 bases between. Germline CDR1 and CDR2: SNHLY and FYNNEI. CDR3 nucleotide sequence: TGTGCCAGCAGTGAAGCCCAGGGGTGGGATTCACCCCTCCACTTT. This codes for CASSEAQGWDSPLHF.

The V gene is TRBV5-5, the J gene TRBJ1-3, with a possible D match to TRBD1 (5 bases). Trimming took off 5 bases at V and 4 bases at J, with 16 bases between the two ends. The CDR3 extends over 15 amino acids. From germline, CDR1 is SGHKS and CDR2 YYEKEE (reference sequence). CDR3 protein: CASSRDSTLGNTIYF. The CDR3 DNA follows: TGTGCCAGCAGTCGTGACAGTACCCTGGGAAACACCATATATTTT.

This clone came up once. The CDR3 sequence is CASSRQTENQPQHF. The CDR3 DNA reads as TGTGCCAGCTCACGACAGACAGAGAATCAGCCCCAGCATTTT. The V call is TRBV18, the J call TRBJ1-5, with TRBD1 as a possible D gene (5 bases). The V gene's germline CDR1 is KGHSH and CDR2 LQKENI. The CDR3 extends over 14 amino acids. With 4 bases removed from V and 4 bases from J, the gap between germline ends came to 11 bases. The full variable domain, its missing parts supplied by reference TRBV18 and TRBJ1-5, is NAGVMQNPRHLVRRRGQEARLRCSPMKGHSHVYWYRQLPEEGLKFMVYLQKENIIDESGMPKERFSAEFPKEGPSILRIQQVVRGDSAAYFCASSRQTENQPQHFGDGTRLSIL.